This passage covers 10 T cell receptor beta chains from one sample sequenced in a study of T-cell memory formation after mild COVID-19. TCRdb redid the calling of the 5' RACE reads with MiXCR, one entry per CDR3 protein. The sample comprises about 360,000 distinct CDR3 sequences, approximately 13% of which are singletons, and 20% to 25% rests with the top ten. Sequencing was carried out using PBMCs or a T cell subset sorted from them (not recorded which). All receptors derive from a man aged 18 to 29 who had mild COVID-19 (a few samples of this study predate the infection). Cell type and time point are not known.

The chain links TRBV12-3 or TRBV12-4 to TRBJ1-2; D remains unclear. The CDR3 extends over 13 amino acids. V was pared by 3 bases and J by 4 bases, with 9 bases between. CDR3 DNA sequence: TGTGCCAGCAGTTTCAACAGCCCCTATGGCTACACCTTC. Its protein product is CASSFNSPYGYTF.

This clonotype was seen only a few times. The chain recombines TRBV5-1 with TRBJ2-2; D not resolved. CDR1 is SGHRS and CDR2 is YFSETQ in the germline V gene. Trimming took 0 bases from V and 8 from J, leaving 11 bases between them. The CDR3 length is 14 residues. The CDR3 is CASSLAGRRGELFF. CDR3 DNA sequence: TGCGCCAGCAGCTTGGCCGGGCGGAGAGGGGAGCTGTTTTTT.

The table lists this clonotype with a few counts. This CDR3 reads CSARDQGQDPLRQYF. The CDR3 nucleotides are TGCAGTGCTAGAGATCAGGGGCAGGACCCACTTCGCCAGTACTTC. V and J are TRBV20-1 and TRBJ2-5, with D perhaps matching TRBD1 (6 bases). The CDR3 sequence is 15 residues long. Trimming cost V 0 bases and J 10 bases, with 21 bases left between them. Germline V CDR1 and CDR2: DFQATT, SNEGSKA (reference sequence).

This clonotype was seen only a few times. The DNA of the CDR3 is TGTGCCAGCAGCTTTGGGACTCTGAACACCGGGGAGCTGTTTTTT. This encodes CASSFGTLNTGELFF. This chain joins TRBV7-8 and TRBJ2-2; a possible D gene is TRBD2 (6 bases). Trimming took off 3 bases at V and 1 base at J, with 9 bases between the two ends. Germline V CDR1 and CDR2: SGHVS, FQNEAQ. The CDR3 consists of 15 residues.

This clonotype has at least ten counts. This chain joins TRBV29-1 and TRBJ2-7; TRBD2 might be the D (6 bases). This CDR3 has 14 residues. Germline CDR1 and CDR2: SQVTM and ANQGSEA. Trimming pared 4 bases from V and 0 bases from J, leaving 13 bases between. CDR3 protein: CSVGNGGHSYEQYF. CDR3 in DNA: TGCAGCGTTGGGAACGGGGGTCACTCCTACGAGCAGTACTTC.

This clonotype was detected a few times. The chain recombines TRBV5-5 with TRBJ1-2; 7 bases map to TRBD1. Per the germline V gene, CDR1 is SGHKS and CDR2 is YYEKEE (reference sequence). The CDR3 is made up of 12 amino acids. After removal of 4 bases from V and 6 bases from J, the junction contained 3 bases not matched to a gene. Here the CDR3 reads CASSQTGNGYTF. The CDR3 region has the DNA TGTGCCAGCAGCCAGACAGGGAATGGCTACACCTTC.

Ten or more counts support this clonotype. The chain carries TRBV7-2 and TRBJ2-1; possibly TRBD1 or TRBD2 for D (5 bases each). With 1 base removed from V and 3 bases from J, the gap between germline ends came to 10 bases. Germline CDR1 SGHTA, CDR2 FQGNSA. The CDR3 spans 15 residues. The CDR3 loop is CASSLDWGNYNEQFF. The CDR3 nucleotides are TGTGCCAGCAGCTTAGATTGGGGGAACTACAATGAGCAGTTCTTC.

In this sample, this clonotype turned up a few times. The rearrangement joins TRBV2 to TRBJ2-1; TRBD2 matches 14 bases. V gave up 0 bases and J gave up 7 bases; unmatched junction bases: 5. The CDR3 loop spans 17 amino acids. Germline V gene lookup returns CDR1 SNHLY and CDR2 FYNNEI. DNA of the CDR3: TGTGCCAGCAGTGAAGCAGTCAGACTAGCGGGGGGGAATGAGCAGTTCTTC. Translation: CASSEAVRLAGGNEQFF. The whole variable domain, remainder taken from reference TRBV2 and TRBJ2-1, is EPEVTQTPSHQVTQMGQEVILRCVPISNHLYFYWYRQILGQKVEFLVSFYNNEISEKSEIFDDQFSVERPDGSNFTLKIRSTKLEDSAMYFCASSEAVRLAGGNEQFFGPGTRLTVL.

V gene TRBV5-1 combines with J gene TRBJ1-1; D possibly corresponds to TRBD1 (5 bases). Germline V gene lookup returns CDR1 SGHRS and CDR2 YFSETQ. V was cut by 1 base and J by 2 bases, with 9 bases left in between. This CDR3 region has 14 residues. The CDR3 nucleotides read TGCGCCAGCAGCTTGCAGGGATACAACACTGAAGCTTTCTTT. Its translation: CASSLQGYNTEAFF.

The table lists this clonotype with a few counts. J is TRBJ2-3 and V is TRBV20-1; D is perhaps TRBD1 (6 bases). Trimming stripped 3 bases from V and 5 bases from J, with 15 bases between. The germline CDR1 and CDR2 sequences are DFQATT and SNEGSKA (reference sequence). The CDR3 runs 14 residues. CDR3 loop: CSASPQGFRDTQYF. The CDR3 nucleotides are TGCAGTGCTAGCCCACAGGGATTTAGAGATACGCAGTATTTT.